A selection of T cell receptor beta chains follows, all from one sample in a study of blood T cell repertoires in COVID-19. Produced via immunoSEQ multiplex PCR; TCRdb's table is partial and in-frame only. The data contain 90,000 to 100,000 clones, 87% of them seen just once; the ten biggest clones take up 15% to 19%. Source material: peripheral blood. The receptors come from a human donor in a cohort sampled during active COVID-19. Each CDR3 is given without its conserved first and last residue. Rows may omit the clone size; those that give it use once, few, many or a size class.

clone_size j_call v_call cdr3_length cdr3_aa
- TRBJ1-2 TRBV27 16 ASSLLSTTGGANYGYT
- TRBJ1-2 TRBV3-1/TRBV3-2 12 ASSHRGSNYGYT
- TRBJ1-5 TRBV19 14 ASSYSGTPDYQPQH
once TRBJ1-2 TRBV19 15 ASSIDRSQGWGYGYT
- TRBJ2-5 TRBV3-1/TRBV3-2 13 ASSHMSGVQETQY
- TRBJ1-1 TRBV4-1 13 ASSQVPRVNTEAF
- TRBJ1-2 TRBV28 12 ASSSPDRGGGYT
- TRBJ2-1 TRBV19 12 ASRTSGRDNEQF
- TRBJ2-7 TRBV3-1/TRBV3-2 13 ASSHLGQGFDEQY
- TRBJ2-5 TRBV7-2 12 ASSLRATQETQY
- TRBJ2-3 TRBV18 15 ASSPPRTSGSTDTQY
- TRBJ2-1 TRBV24-1 13 ATGRRGGSYNEQF
- TRBJ2-1 TRBV9 13 ASSVEQGVNNEQF
- TRBJ2-1 TRBV7-2 14 ASSPSPLSSYNEQF